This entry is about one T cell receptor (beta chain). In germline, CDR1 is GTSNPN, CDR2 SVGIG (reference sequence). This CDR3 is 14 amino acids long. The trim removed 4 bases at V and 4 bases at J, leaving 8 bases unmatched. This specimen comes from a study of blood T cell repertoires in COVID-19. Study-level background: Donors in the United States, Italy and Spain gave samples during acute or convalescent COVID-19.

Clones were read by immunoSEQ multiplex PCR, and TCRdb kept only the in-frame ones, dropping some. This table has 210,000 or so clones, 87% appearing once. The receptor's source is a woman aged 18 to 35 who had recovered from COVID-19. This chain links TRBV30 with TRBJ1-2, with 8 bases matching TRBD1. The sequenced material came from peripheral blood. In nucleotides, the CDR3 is TGTGCCTGGACTTCAGGGGGCTTTAGCTATGGCTACACCTTC. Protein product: CAWTSGGFSYGYTF.